The 6 T cell receptor beta chains below all came from one sample that was sequenced in a study of blood T cells in healthy people across ages. Using a J-beta primer mix together with a sample-barcoded 5' primer, a second PCR was run for about 7 to 12 cycles. In TCRdb, the 5' RACE reads were re-called with MiXCR into one record per CDR3 protein. The sample contains over 500,000 distinct CDR3 sequences, over 40% of which appear only once. Sequences were obtained from blood. These receptors were obtained from a woman of 80 years or more in good health.

The sample holds many counts of this clonotype. This sequence joins TRBV5-1 and TRBJ2-4, with D perhaps matching TRBD2 (7 bases). Germline lookup yields CDR1 SGHRS and CDR2 YFSETQ. The CDR3 is made up of 18 amino acids. V gave up 0 bases and J gave up 4 bases, with 20 bases separating them. CDR3 DNA: TGCGCCAGCAGCTTGGCCGGGGGGCTCCTCGGGGGAAAAAACATTCAGTACTTC. Its translation: CASSLAGGLLGGKNIQYF.

The rearrangement uses TRBV7-3 and TRBJ2-2; 8 positions match TRBD1. CDR3 length equals 17 residues. CDR1 is SGHTA and CDR2 is FQGTGA in the germline V gene. J was trimmed by 7 bases and V by 3 bases; bases with no gene match: 13. CDR3 sequence reads: CASSFQSGTGHLGELFF. The CDR3 DNA is TGTGCCAGCAGCTTTCAGTCCGGGACAGGACATCTCGGGGAGCTGTTTTTT.

This chain uses TRBV3-1 with TRBJ2-4, with D perhaps TRBD2 (7 bases). The assigned J gene may be wrong: the sequence end matches TRBJ2-7 better. Germline CDR1 reads LGHDT; CDR2 reads YNNKEL (reference sequence). CDR3 size: 14 residues. Here the CDR3 reads CASSQDRGGYEQYF. The CDR3 region has the DNA TGTGCCAGCAGCCAAGACAGGGGAGGGTACGAGCAGTACTTC.

This clonotype was seen ten or more times. The chain combines TRBV6-5 with TRBJ1-1, with D possibly being TRBD1 (6 bases). This CDR3 comprises 14 residues. Trimming left V 2 bases short and J 5 bases short, with 12 bases between. Germline CDR1 and CDR2: MNHEY and SVGAGI. CDR3 nucleotides: TGTGCCAGCAGTTACGGGGGGCTAGTTACTGAAGCTTTCTTT. As protein: CASSYGGLVTEAFF.

Only one count was recorded for this clonotype. Here the CDR3 DNA reads TGTGCCAGCCAGGGACAGCACGCAGATACGCAGTATTTT. Translation gives CASQGQHADTQYF. The chain couples TRBV2 to TRBJ2-3; 7 nucleotides align to TRBD1. Trimming removed 8 bases from V and 4 bases from J; junction bases left unmatched: 6. In germline, CDR1 is SNHLY, CDR2 FYNNEI. CDR3 length: 13 residues. The complete variable domain, with remaining parts taken from reference TRBV2 and TRBJ2-3, reads EPEVTQTPSHQVTQMGQEVILRCVPISNHLYFYWYRQILGQKVEFLVSFYNNEISEKSEIFDDQFSVERPDGSNFTLKIRSTKLEDSAMYFCASQGQHADTQYFGPGTRLTVL.

This clonotype was recorded at least ten times. This chain joins TRBV20-1 and TRBJ2-7; D might be TRBD2 (5 bases). Trimming took off 3 bases at V and 2 bases at J, with 11 bases between the two ends. Germline V gene sequence: CDR1 DFQATT, CDR2 SNEGSKA (reference sequence). The CDR3 is made up of 13 amino acids. In DNA, the CDR3 is TGCAGTGCTAGCCCAGCGGAAGCCTACGAGCAGTACTTC. Amino acid sequence: CSASPAEAYEQYF.